These 12 T cell receptor beta chains share one sample of origin, sequenced in a study of T cell responses to AZD1222 COVID-19 vaccine. Profiling relied on immunoSEQ multiplex PCR, and the TCRdb table lists in-frame clones only, not all of them. The sample lists about 130,000 clones, approximately 85% occurring once. The source was peripheral blood, collected on day 0 of AZD1222 vaccination. These receptors originate from an adult in good health.

The CDR3 nucleotides are TGTGCCAGTAGAAACCGGGACGGATTTAACTATGGCTACACCTTC. It translates to CASRNRDGFNYGYTF. This chain joins TRBV19 and TRBJ1-2; D is perhaps TRBD1 (5 bases). Germline V CDR1 and CDR2: LNHDA, SQIVND (reference sequence). This CDR3 is 15 amino acids long. V dropped 6 bases and J dropped 1 base, with 15 bases sitting between them.

There are a few counts of this clone. This sequence joins TRBV3-1 (or the pseudogene TRBV3-2) and TRBJ2-1; D is ambiguous. The CDR3 loop spans 13 amino acids. CDR1 and CDR2 from the germline V gene are LGHDT and YNNKEL (reference sequence). V lost 3 bases and J lost 5, with 8 bases in between. CDR3 in amino acids: CASSQMRDNEQFF. CDR3 in DNA: TGTGCCAGCAGCCAGATGCGTGACAATGAGCAGTTCTTC.

The chain recombines TRBV6-2 or TRBV6-3 with TRBJ1-2; D ambiguous. The CDR3 covers 18 residues. Trimming pared 2 bases from V and 5 bases from J, leaving 24 bases between. Germline assignment: CDR1 MNHEY and CDR2 SVGEGT. The CDR3 coding sequence is TGTGCCAGCAGTTACGTTCGTGGCGTTGGGTTTGGGTCTTATGGCTACACCTTC. As protein: CASSYVRGVGFGSYGYTF.

The chain joins TRBV9 to TRBJ2-1, with 8 nucleotides matching TRBD2. Germline assignment: CDR1 SGDLS and CDR2 YYNGEE. The CDR3 runs to 14 residues. Trimming removed 0 bases from V and 7 bases from J; junction bases left unmatched: 3. The chain's CDR3 is CASSVAGGFNEQFF. The DNA for the CDR3 is TGTGCCAGCAGCGTAGCGGGGGGGTTTAATGAGCAGTTCTTC.

The rearrangement joins TRBV27 to TRBJ2-5, with a tentative D call TRBD2 (5 bases). This CDR3 contains 16 residues. Germline-derived CDR1 and CDR2 are MNHEY and SMNVEV (reference sequence). V lost 5 bases, J lost 6 bases, and 22 bases lay in between. CDR3 sequence: CASSTPGEGVVKTQYF. CDR3 nucleotide sequence: TGTGCCAGCAGTACCCCCGGTGAGGGTGTAGTAAAGACCCAGTACTTC.

V and J are TRBV10-1 and TRBJ2-2; D unclear. The CDR3 loop spans 13 amino acids. With 6 bases removed from V and 0 bases from J, the gap between germline ends came to 5 bases. Germline CDR1 reads WNHNN; CDR2 reads SYGVQD (reference sequence). Here the CDR3 DNA reads TGCGCCAGCAGGTGGACGAACACCGGGGAGCTGTTTTTT. Translation gives CASRWTNTGELFF.

The J gene is TRBJ2-2, the V gene TRBV7-2; D may be TRBD2 (5 bases). Germline V lookup: CDR1 SGHTA, CDR2 FQGNSA. This CDR3 is 14 amino acids long. The V gene lost 2 bases and the J gene lost 6 bases, with 10 bases spanning the gap. The CDR3 bases are TGTGCCAGCAGCTTACAGCGGCTTGCCGGGGAGCTGTTTTTT. It specifies CASSLQRLAGELFF. Complete variable domain (other parts from reference TRBV7-2 and TRBJ2-2): GAGVSQSPSNKVTEKGKDVELRCDPISGHTALYWYRQSLGQGLEFLIYFQGNSAPDKSGLPSDRFSAERTGGSVSTLTIQRTQQEDSAVYLCASSLQRLAGELFFGEGSRLTVL.

The V call is TRBV5-1, the J call TRBJ2-5; D possibly corresponds to TRBD2 (5 bases). This CDR3 has 14 residues. The germline V gene has CDR1 SGHRS and CDR2 YFSETQ. Trimming cost V 4 bases and J 5 bases, with 15 bases left between them. The CDR3 sequence: CASSATSTRETQYF. For the CDR3, the DNA is TGCGCCAGCAGCGCTACTAGTACGAGGGAGACCCAGTACTTC. The whole variable domain, filled in from reference TRBV5-1 and TRBJ2-5, reads KAGVTQTPRYLIKTRGQQVTLSCSPISGHRSVSWYQQTPGQGLQFLFEYFSETQRNKGNFPGRFSGRQFSNSRSEMNVSTLELGDSALYLCASSATSTRETQYFGPGTRLLVL.

The rearrangement links TRBV27 to TRBJ2-1; D is tentatively TRBD1 or TRBD2 (5 bases each). V was pared by 0 bases and J by 2 bases, with 8 bases between. The V gene's germline CDR1 is MNHEY and CDR2 SMNVEV (reference sequence). This CDR3 contains 15 residues. CDR3 in amino acids: CASSLSRGPYNEQFF. The CDR3 DNA follows: TGTGCCAGCAGTTTATCGAGGGGCCCCTACAATGAGCAGTTCTTC.

The DNA of the CDR3 is TGTGCCAGCAGCGGATGGATCGGGACAGGTGGAACAGATACGCAGTATTTT. Translated: CASSGWIGTGGTDTQYF. V is TRBV9 and J is TRBJ2-3; 8 bases line up with TRBD1. The CDR3 totals 17 residues. The junction had 12 bases not matched to a gene; V was cut back by 3 bases and J by 3 bases. Germline CDR1 is SGDLS and CDR2 is YYNGEE.

This chain joins TRBV6-5 and TRBJ2-1, with D possibly TRBD2 on 5 matching bases. Germline V gene lookup returns CDR1 MNHEY and CDR2 SVGAGI. This CDR3 contains 14 residues. Trimming took 0 bases from V and 6 from J, leaving 9 bases between them. The CDR3 sequence is CASSYSGKTNEQFF. Written as DNA, the CDR3 is TGTGCCAGCAGTTACTCCGGGAAGACCAATGAGCAGTTCTTC.

The V call is TRBV19, the J call TRBJ2-2; 7 nucleotides line up with TRBD2. There are 14 residues in the CDR3. V was clipped by 5 bases and J by 6 bases; unmatched bases: 6. Germline V CDR1 and CDR2: LNHDA, SQIVND (reference sequence). This CDR3 reads CASSPGLVPGELFF. As DNA, the CDR3 is TGTGCCAGTAGTCCCGGACTAGTTCCCGGGGAGCTGTTTTTT.